This T cell receptor beta chain was sequenced in a study of T cell repertoires in cytomegalovirus infection. The V segment lost 5 bases and the J segment 9 bases; nucleotides outside the gene matches: 6. The CDR3 is 13 residues long. This clonotype was detected ten times or more. Its antigen is undetermined. A single record per CDR3 protein comes from TCRdb applying MiXCR to the reads. Here the sample spans about 89,000 distinct CDR3 sequences, 25% to 35% being singletons. The sequence derives from a human donor in good health (CMV status not recorded). Some clones in this sample may be carry-over from other donors' samples. The sample in question was CD8+ T cells from cultured PBMCs, obtained from culture after CMV antigen stimulation. The V gene is TRBV12-3 or TRBV12-4, the J gene TRBJ1-4; 7 bases line up with TRBD1. CDR3 DNA sequence: TGTGCCAGCAGTACGACAGGGCCCAAAAAACTGTTTTTT. It is translated as CASSTTGPKKLFF.